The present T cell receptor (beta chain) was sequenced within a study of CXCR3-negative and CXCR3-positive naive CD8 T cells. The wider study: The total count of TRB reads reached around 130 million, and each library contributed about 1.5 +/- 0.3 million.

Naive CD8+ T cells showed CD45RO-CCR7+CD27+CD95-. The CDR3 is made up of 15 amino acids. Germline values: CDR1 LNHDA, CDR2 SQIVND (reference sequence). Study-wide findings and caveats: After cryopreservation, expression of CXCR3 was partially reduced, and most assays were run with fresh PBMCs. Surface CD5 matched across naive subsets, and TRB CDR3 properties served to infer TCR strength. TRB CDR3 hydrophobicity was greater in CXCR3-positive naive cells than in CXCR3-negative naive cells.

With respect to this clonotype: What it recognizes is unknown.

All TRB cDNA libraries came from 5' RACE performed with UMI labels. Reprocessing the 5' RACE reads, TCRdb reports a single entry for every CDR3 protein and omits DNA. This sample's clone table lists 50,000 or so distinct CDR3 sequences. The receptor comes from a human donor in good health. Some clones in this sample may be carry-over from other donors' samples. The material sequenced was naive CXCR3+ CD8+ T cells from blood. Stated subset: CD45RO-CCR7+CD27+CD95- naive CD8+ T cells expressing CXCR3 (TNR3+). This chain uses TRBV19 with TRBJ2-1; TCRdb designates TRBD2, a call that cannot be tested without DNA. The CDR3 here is CASDPSGVPYNDQFF.